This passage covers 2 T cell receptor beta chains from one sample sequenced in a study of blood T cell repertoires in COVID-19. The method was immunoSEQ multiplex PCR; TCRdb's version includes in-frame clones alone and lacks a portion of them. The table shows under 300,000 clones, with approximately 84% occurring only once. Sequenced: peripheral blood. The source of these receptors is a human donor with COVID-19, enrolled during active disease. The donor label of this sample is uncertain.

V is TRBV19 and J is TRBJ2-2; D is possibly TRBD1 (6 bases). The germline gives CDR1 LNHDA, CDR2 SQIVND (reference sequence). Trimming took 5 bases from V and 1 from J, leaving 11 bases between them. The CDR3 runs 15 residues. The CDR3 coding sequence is TGTGCCAGTAGTCCAGGGGCGCAGAACACCGGGGAGCTGTTTTTT. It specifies CASSPGAQNTGELFF.

CDR3 protein: CASSLRGTAVEKLFF. The CDR3 DNA follows: TGTGCCAGCAGCTTACGAGGAACTGCAGTCGAAAAACTGTTTTTT. V gene TRBV11-2 combines with J gene TRBJ1-4; D is undetermined. Per the germline V gene, CDR1 is SGHAT and CDR2 is FQNNGV. The CDR3 contains 15 residues. Trimming removed 2 bases from V and 8 bases from J, with 15 bases in between.